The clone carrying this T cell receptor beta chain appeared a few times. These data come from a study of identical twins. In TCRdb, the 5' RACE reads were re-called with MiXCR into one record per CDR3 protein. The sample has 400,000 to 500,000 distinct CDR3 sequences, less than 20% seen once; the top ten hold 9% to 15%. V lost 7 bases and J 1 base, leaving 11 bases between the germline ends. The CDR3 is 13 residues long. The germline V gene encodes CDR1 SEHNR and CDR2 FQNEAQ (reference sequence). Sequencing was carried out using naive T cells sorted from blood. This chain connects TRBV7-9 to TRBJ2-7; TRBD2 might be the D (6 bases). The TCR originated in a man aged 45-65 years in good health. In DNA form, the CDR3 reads TGTGCCAGCATAGGGGACTCATCCTACGAGCAGTACTTC. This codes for CASIGDSSYEQYF.